This T cell receptor (beta chain) was observed in a study of T cells in Graves' hyperthyroidism and ophthalmopathy (dated by TCRdb to between 2017 and 2020). About the full investigation: Peripheral blood was sampled at the time of initial diagnosis, prior to any treatment. To identify TCR V-J signatures that set the groups apart, the researchers used a discovery cohort of more than 95 patients, made up of under 45 with Graves' ophthalmopathy and about 60 with stable Graves' hyperthyroidism. An independent validation cohort of around 19 hyperthyroidism patients and about 15 patients who later progressed to ophthalmopathy tested prospective prediction of ophthalmopathy. The 75 to 100 discovery patients were divided at random into training and test sets in a 7:3 ratio. In roughly six Graves' hyperthyroidism patients, the study also compared T-cell repertoires from thyroid tissue with T-cell repertoires from blood. Once sampling was done, hyperthyroidism patients were given methimazole at a starting dose of 30 mg daily, whereas ophthalmopathy patients were given high-dose intravenous methylprednisolone. TCR Vbeta CDR3 sequencing of 130 to 150 peripheral blood samples (roughly 41 ophthalmopathy, 70 to 85 hyperthyroidism and approximately 17 progressor patients) is reported in the paper.

Amplification of TCR beta CDR3 regions was carried out from RNA transcripts. The TCR CDR3 was subjected to a first round of RT-PCR using the HTBI primer set and the Qiagen OneStep RT-PCR kit. A second multiplex PCR round built the libraries, followed by size selection and purification. The libraries were sequenced on an Illumina HiSeq2000 using paired-end 100 bp reads. Processing in the source paper ran as follows. SOAPnuke was used to process the raw data, removing reads that contained adapters or uncalled bases, had a mean Phred below 15, or lacked an exact match to the constant primer or identifier. COPE v1.2.5 was used to merge high-quality paired reads, and clonotypes were defined as unique nucleotide sequences. MiTCR v1.1 was used to align the clonotypes against IMGT TRBV, TRBD and TRBJ reference segments. The analysis was restricted to V-J combinations with a frequency above 0.0001, which together covered 98% to 99.2% of the repertoires. The TCS score was defined as the ratio of F50 (clonal expansion) to E x V (chaos), calculated using BLOSUM62-based TCRdist between CDR3 peptides within each V-J. Welch's t-statistics and random forest reduced some 510 V-J features to around 14, which were used in a naive Bayes classifier (R e1071). TCRdb trimmed public reads at Q25 via fastp, called clones via MiXCR and kept in-frame beta chains. Rows are unified per CDR3 protein, each entry keeping the most common DNA and genes. The V and J calls reflect TCRdb's pipeline rather than the authors' work. Within this sample are around 440,000 distinct CDR3 sequences, with less than 20% of them counted one time only. Clones ranked in the top ten supply 7.5% to 8% of the sample.

Summary of the overall study and its limitations: Sample size was not statistically predetermined, and blinding of investigators to group allocation was not performed. Most expanded thyroid clonotypes (frequency above 0.001) were also found in blood, which suggests that blood repertoires may mirror thyroid immune responses. A 13 V-J signature model separated ophthalmopathy from stable hyperthyroidism, with approximately 87% sensitivity and about 81% specificity in cross-validation and 80%/75% in testing. In validation, progression to ophthalmopathy was predicted by the model with 70.59% sensitivity and around 76% specificity, a median of 6.5 months before onset.

Stable Graves' hyperthyroidism was defined as no progression to ophthalmopathy during 18 months of follow-up. Hyperthyroidism patients were newly diagnosed, had a disease duration of under 2 months, and were aged 18 to 65 years. Patients with uncontrolled infections, other autoimmune diseases, pregnancy or lactation were excluded. Diagnoses were based on clinical symptoms, serum thyroxine and TRAb, thyroid ultrasound and orbital computed tomography. PBMCs were separated from roughly 10 ml of fresh peripheral blood using Ficoll-Paque density gradient centrifugation. Total RNA was extracted using Trizol reagent, and RNA quality was assessed on an Agilent 2100 Bioanalyzer. In its sample, this clonotype was seen a few times. The clone's antigen remains unknown. The input lacks base qualities; no much larger clone sits a single base away. V loses 3 bases, J loses 2 bases, and the germline ends lie 11 bases apart. Counted from cysteine to phenylalanine, this CDR3 has 14 amino acids. CDR3 DNA is the only sequence kept; it has 42 bases, read in frame from the first base. Reading the germline V gene (reference sequence) gives CDR1 SEHNR and CDR2 FQNEAQ.

The clonotype originates from a young woman with Graves' hyperthyroidism. The sequence joins TRBV7-9 to TRBJ2-7; no D gene can be assigned with confidence. The sequencing input was blood. The CDR3 protein: CASSFSTSPYEQYF. The DNA reads TGTGCCAGCAGCTTTAGTACATCCCCCTACGAGCAGTACTTC.